The 18 T cell receptor beta chains below were found in one sample sequenced in a study of T cell responses to AZD1222 COVID-19 vaccine. Only in-frame clones appear in the TCRdb table, and some are missing; sequencing was by immunoSEQ multiplex PCR. The sample holds 110,000 to 150,000 clones, approximately 90% seen once. Sequenced material: peripheral blood, taken on day 0 of AZD1222 vaccination. Source of these receptors: an adult in good health.

The chain links TRBV19 to TRBJ2-5, with 7 bases fitting TRBD1. Germline V lookup: CDR1 LNHDA, CDR2 SQIVND (reference sequence). The CDR3 is made up of 15 amino acids. With 4 bases clipped from V and 1 base from J, the junction kept 6 bases outside the gene matches. CDR3 loop: CASSKPGQFQETQYF. DNA of the CDR3: TGTGCCAGTAGTAAACCGGGACAGTTCCAAGAGACCCAGTACTTC. The full variable domain, with the rest looked up from reference TRBV19 and TRBJ2-5, is DGGITQSPKYLFRKEGQNVTLSCEQNLNHDAMYWYRQDPGQGLRLIYYSQIVNDFQKGDIAEGYSVSREKKESFPLTVTSAQKNPTAFYLCASSKPGQFQETQYFGPGTRLLVL.

CDR3 sequence (DNA): TGTGCCTGGGGCACACAGGAGCCTGAGCAGTTCTTC. Protein product: CAWGTQEPEQFF. The V gene is TRBV30, the J gene TRBJ2-1; possibly TRBD1 for D (5 bases). V was clipped by 5 bases and J by 9 bases, with 14 bases between them. Germline V gene data show CDR1 as GTSNPN and CDR2 as SVGIG (reference sequence). The CDR3 consists of 12 residues.

The chain uses TRBV5-5 and TRBJ1-4; unclear D gene. CDR1 is SGHKS, CDR2 YYEKEE, per germline (reference sequence). Between the trimmed V and J ends, which lost 4 bases and 5 bases, there was a span of 9 bases. CDR3 length equals 13 residues. CDR3 loop: CASSPSANEKLFF. The DNA for the CDR3 is TGTGCCAGCAGCCCCTCGGCAAATGAAAAACTGTTTTTT.

The rearrangement links TRBV5-6 to TRBJ2-7; D ambiguous. This CDR3 region has 11 residues. CDR1 SGHDT and CDR2 YYEEEE come from the germline V gene. Trimming cost V 3 bases and J 3 bases, with 4 bases left between them. The CDR3: CASSSNYEQYF. CDR3 sequence (DNA): TGTGCCAGCAGCTCCAACTACGAGCAGTACTTC.

The chain has TRBV10-3 and TRBJ2-1, with 9 bases that match TRBD1. With 7 bases clipped from V and 10 bases from J, the junction kept 17 bases outside the gene matches. The CDR3 runs 16 residues. In germline, CDR1 is ENHRY, CDR2 SYGVKD. The CDR3 bases are TGTGCCATCATGGGGACCTCCGGGACAGGGTCCAGGGAGCAGTTCTTC. It translates to CAIMGTSGTGSREQFF.

The genes are TRBV28 and TRBJ2-7; D gene uncertain. Germline CDR1 MDHEN, CDR2 SYDVKM. V shed 6 bases and J shed 5 bases, with 14 bases lying between them. This CDR3 region has 13 residues. CDR3 sequence: CASRSSARNEQYF. In DNA, the CDR3 is TGTGCCAGCAGAAGCTCAGCCCGGAACGAGCAGTACTTC. Variable domain in full (rest from reference TRBV28 and TRBJ2-7): DVKVTQSSRYLVKRTGEKVFLECVQDMDHENMFWYRQDPGLGLRLIYFSYDVKMKEKGDIPEGYSVSREKKERFSLILESASTNQTSMYLCASRSSARNEQYFGPGTRLTVT.

The chain employs TRBV5-4 and TRBJ2-1; 7 nucleotides agree with TRBD2. Germline values: CDR1 SGHNT, CDR2 YYREEE (reference sequence). The CDR3 is 15 amino acids. Losses at the gene ends were 4 bases for V and 5 bases for J; bases not matched to a gene: 9. The CDR3, as DNA: TGTGCCAGCAGCGATGTCGGCGGGGGAGACAATGAGCAGTTCTTC. Encoded protein: CASSDVGGGDNEQFF.

The gene calls are TRBV4-3 and TRBJ2-1; 10 bases align to TRBD2. Germline V CDR1 and CDR2: LGHNA, YSLEER. This CDR3 region has 15 residues. Trimming cost V 0 bases and J 14 bases; bases outside gene matches: 10. CDR3 coding DNA: TGCGCCAGCAGCCAAGATGGCACTAGCGGGACCGCTGAGTTCTTC. Translated: CASSQDGTSGTAEFF.

The chain recombines TRBV24-1 with TRBJ2-7, with 9 bases matching TRBD2. The trim removed 4 bases at V and 8 bases at J, leaving 17 bases unmatched. This CDR3 region has 17 residues. Per the germline V gene, CDR1 is KGHDR and CDR2 is SFDVKD. In DNA, the CDR3 is TGTGCCACCAGTGACGGACGGGCGGGAGGGCCAACGTTTAAGCAGTACTTC. Its protein is CATSDGRAGGPTFKQYF.

The sample holds one count of this clone. V is TRBV15 and J is TRBJ2-1; 8 nucleotides match TRBD2. The CDR3 contains 17 residues. The junction had 10 bases not matched to a gene; V was cut back by 3 bases and J by 3 bases. CDR1 and CDR2 from the germline V gene are LNHNV and YYDKDF (reference sequence). The CDR3 DNA reads TGTGCCACCAGCAGGGTTTTTGGTAGCGGGAACTACAATGAGCAGTTCTTC. Its protein product is CATSRVFGSGNYNEQFF.

The chain carries TRBV7-8 and TRBJ1-5; the D gene is possibly TRBD1 (5 bases). V lost 5 bases to trimming and J lost 5 bases, with 13 bases between them. The length of the CDR3 is 14 residues. Germline CDR1 SGHVS, CDR2 FQNEAQ. The CDR3 reads CASSPPGGDQPQHF. The CDR3 nucleotides read TGTGCCAGCAGCCCCCCGGGGGGAGATCAGCCCCAGCATTTT.

This CDR3 is CASSFTLSQGGRETQYF. The CDR3 nucleotides read TGTGCCAGCAGCTTCACCCTGTCCCAGGGGGGTAGGGAGACCCAGTACTTC. This chain links TRBV7-2 with TRBJ2-5; tentative D call: TRBD1 (7 bases). The CDR3 is made up of 17 amino acids. Per the germline V gene, CDR1 is SGHTA and CDR2 is FQGNSA. V lost 3 bases to trimming and J lost 5 bases, with 22 bases between them.

This chain links TRBV9 with TRBJ2-7; TRBD2 matches at 12 bases. The germline gives CDR1 SGDLS, CDR2 YYNGEE. The CDR3 has 15 amino acids. Germline trimming cut 3 bases from V and 5 bases from J; bases unmatched to any gene: 6. The CDR3: CASSARTSGAHEQYF. The CDR3 DNA reads TGTGCCAGCAGCGCCAGGACTAGCGGGGCTCACGAGCAGTACTTC.

The chain combines TRBV19 with TRBJ1-2; tentative D call: TRBD1 (5 bases). The V and J ends lost 5 bases and 5 bases respectively, with 12 bases between them. The CDR3 contains 13 residues. The germline V gene encodes CDR1 LNHDA and CDR2 SQIVND (reference sequence). The CDR3 is CASSQGSRYGYTF. The DNA of the CDR3 is TGTGCCAGTAGTCAGGGATCCCGATATGGCTACACCTTC.

V is TRBV10-2 and J is TRBJ2-7; D may match TRBD1 or TRBD2 (5 bases each). Trimming removed 6 bases from V and 2 bases from J, with 17 bases in between. Germline V lookup: CDR1 WSHSY, CDR2 SAAADI. There are 15 residues in the CDR3. The CDR3: CASRLSRDGAYEQYF. The CDR3 DNA is TGCGCCAGCAGACTTAGCCGGGACGGTGCCTACGAGCAGTACTTC.

This chain connects TRBV9 to TRBJ2-5; D ambiguous. This CDR3 contains 15 residues. V lost 0 bases to trimming and J lost 2 bases, with 11 bases between them. Germline V gene lookup returns CDR1 SGDLS and CDR2 YYNGEE. The DNA of the CDR3 is TGTGCCAGCAGCGTAGTCCCAAGCAGACAAGAGACCCAGTACTTC. Its protein product is CASSVVPSRQETQYF. The whole variable domain, filled in from reference TRBV9 and TRBJ2-5, reads DSGVTQTPKHLITATGQRVTLRCSPRSGDLSVYWYQQSLDQGLQFLIQYYNGEERAKGNILERFSAQQFPDLHSELNLSSLELGDSALYFCASSVVPSRQETQYFGPGTRLLVL.

The rearrangement joins TRBV19 to TRBJ1-1; no reliable D call. In germline, CDR1 is LNHDA, CDR2 SQIVND (reference sequence). Deletions cut 5 bases from V and 5 bases from J, with 9 bases between. The CDR3 sequence is 12 residues long. The CDR3 nucleotides are TGTGCCAGTAGTCCCGGGGAGACTGAAGCTTTCTTT. Amino acid sequence: CASSPGETEAFF. Full variable domain (rest looked up from reference TRBV19 and TRBJ1-1): DGGITQSPKYLFRKEGQNVTLSCEQNLNHDAMYWYRQDPGQGLRLIYYSQIVNDFQKGDIAEGYSVSREKKESFPLTVTSAQKNPTAFYLCASSPGETEAFFGQGTRLTVV.

V is TRBV19 and J is TRBJ1-5, with 9 bases identical to TRBD1. From germline, CDR1 is LNHDA and CDR2 SQIVND (reference sequence). This CDR3 is 17 amino acids long. V gave up 6 bases and J gave up 0 bases; unmatched junction bases: 9. This CDR3 is CASSRTGVPHSNQPQHF. CDR3 DNA: TGTGCCAGTAGCCGGACAGGGGTCCCCCATAGCAATCAGCCCCAGCATTTT.